This is a list of T cell receptor beta chains from one sample in a study of T cell responses to AZD1222 COVID-19 vaccine. TCRdb's table, derived via immunoSEQ multiplex PCR, lists solely in-frame clones and lacks some. This repertoire shows about 100,000 clones, 90% found once; its top ten account for approximately 1.2%. Sequenced material: peripheral blood, taken on day 0 of AZD1222 vaccination. The source of these receptors is an adult in good health. Both conserved end residues are part of each CDR3. The D gene is left open where the match is weak. Size values are once, few and many counts, or a class for expanded clones, and some rows have none.

TRBV5-1,TRBJ2-1,TRBD2,NA,CASSLDTTSGGYNEQFF,TGCGCCAGCAGCTTAGATACGACTAGCGGGGGGTACAATGAGCAGTTCTTC
TRBV15,TRBJ2-7,TRBD2,NA,CATSLAGTNSYEQYF,TGTGCCACCAGCCTAGCGGGGACAAACTCCTACGAGCAGTACTTC
TRBV18,TRBJ2-3,NA,NA,CASSPQRQGTDTQYF,TGTGCCAGCTCACCGCAAAGGCAAGGGACAGATACGCAGTATTTT
TRBV3-1/TRBV3-2,TRBJ1-1,NA,NA,CASSQGHPIDRPAEAFF,TGTGCCAGCAGCCAAGGACACCCTATCGACAGGCCGGCTGAAGCTTTCTTT
TRBV4-1,TRBJ2-1,TRBD1,few,CASSQGWTGDYNEQFF,TGCGCCAGCAGCCAAGGCTGGACAGGGGATTACAATGAGCAGTTCTTC
TRBV29-1,TRBJ2-1,TRBD1,NA,CSVERPDRGNNEQFF,TGCAGCGTTGAAAGGCCGGACAGGGGAAACAATGAGCAGTTCTTC
TRBV5-6,TRBJ1-4,NA,few,CASSLASYEKLFF,TGTGCCAGCAGCTTGGCGTCCTATGAAAAACTGTTTTTT
TRBV11-2,TRBJ1-1,NA,NA,CASRVGNTEAFF,TGTGCCAGCAGAGTCGGCAACACTGAAGCTTTCTTT
TRBV10-3,TRBJ2-1,NA,NA,CAISVLPRREQFF,TGTGCCATCAGTGTCCTCCCCCGACGTGAGCAGTTCTTC
TRBV13,TRBJ1-1,NA,NA,CASSYRRNTEAFF,TGTGCCAGCAGTTATCGTCGGAACACTGAAGCTTTCTTT
TRBV5-1,TRBJ1-1,NA,NA,CASSFGTGENTEAFF,TGCGCCAGCAGCTTTGGGACCGGGGAAAACACTGAAGCTTTCTTT
TRBV19,TRBJ1-6,NA,NA,CASSEGGNSPLHF,TGTGCCAGTAGTGAAGGGGGGAATTCACCCCTCCACTTT
TRBV6-2/TRBV6-3,TRBJ1-2,TRBD1,NA,CASSYSSGQGPGDTF,TGTGCCAGCAGTTACTCGAGCGGACAGGGGCCGGGGGACACCTTC
TRBV19,TRBJ2-2,NA,NA,CASRQGWELFF,TGTGCCAGTAGACAGGGCTGGGAGCTGTTTTTT
TRBV29-1,TRBJ2-7,NA,NA,CSAILGGSSYEQYF,TGCAGCGCAATCCTTGGGGGGAGCTCCTACGAGCAGTACTTC
TRBV3-1/TRBV3-2,TRBJ1-4,NA,NA,CASSQEYGPGSNEKLFF,TGTGCCAGCAGCCAAGAGTATGGGCCAGGTTCTAATGAAAAACTGTTTTTT
TRBV20-1,TRBJ2-3,NA,NA,CSASGLFHSTDTQYF,TGCAGTGCTAGTGGGCTATTCCATAGCACAGATACGCAGTATTTT